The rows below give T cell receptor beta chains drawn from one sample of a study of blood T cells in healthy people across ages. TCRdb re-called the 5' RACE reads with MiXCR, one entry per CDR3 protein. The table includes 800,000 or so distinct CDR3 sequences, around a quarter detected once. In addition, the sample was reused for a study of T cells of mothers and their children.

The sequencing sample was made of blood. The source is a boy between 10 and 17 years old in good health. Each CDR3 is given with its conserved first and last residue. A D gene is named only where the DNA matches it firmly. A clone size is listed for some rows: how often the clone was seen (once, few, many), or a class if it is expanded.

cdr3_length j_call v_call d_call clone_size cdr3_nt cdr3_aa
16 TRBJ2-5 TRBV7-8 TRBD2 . TGTGCCAGCAGCTTTCGGGCTAGCGGGGGGTCAGAGACCCAGTACTTC CASSFRASGGSETQYF
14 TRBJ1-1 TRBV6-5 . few TGTGCCAGCAATGACAGAGGCTTGAACACTGAAGCTTTCTTT CASNDRGLNTEAFF
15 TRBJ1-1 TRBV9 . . TGTGCCAGCAGCGTATTATCAGTTATGAACACTGAAGCTTTCTTT CASSVLSVMNTEAFF
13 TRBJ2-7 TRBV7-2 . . TGTGCCAGCAGCTCATACAGGATCTACGAGCAGTACTTC CASSSYRIYEQYF
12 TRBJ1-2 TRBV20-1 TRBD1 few TGCAGTGCCACGGGACAGGCGGTGGGCTACACCTTC CSATGQAVGYTF
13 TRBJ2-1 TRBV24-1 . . TGTGCCACCCGGGGGACATCTTACAATGAGCAGTTCTTC CATRGTSYNEQFF
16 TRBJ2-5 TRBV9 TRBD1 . TGTGCCAGCAGCGTTCAAGACAGGGGAGGCGGAGAGACCCAGTACTTC CASSVQDRGGGETQYF
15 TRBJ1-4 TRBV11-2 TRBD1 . TGTGCCAGCAGCGAGACAGGGATCGGGGGGGAAAAACTGTTTTTT CASSETGIGGEKLFF
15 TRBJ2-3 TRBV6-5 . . TGTGCCAGCAGTTACGTCGGGGGCCCCGCAGATACGCAGTATTTT CASSYVGGPADTQYF
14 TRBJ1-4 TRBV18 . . TGTGCCAGCTCACCAATACCCCGCGAGGAAAAACTGTTTTTT CASSPIPREEKLFF